The next 14 T cell receptor beta chains were all read from a single sample in a study of sequential checkpoint blockade in melanoma. TCRdb's copy holds only in-frame clones and misses some; the assay was immunoSEQ multiplex PCR. The sample lists about 10,000 clones; roughly 72% were seen once. Specified treatment: randomized to nivolumab then ipilimumab (arm A) or the reverse (arm B). Source: CD8+ T cells sorted from blood (inferred from file names), taken from a patient given nivolumab and ipilimumab in sequence. The receptors were gathered from a human donor with melanoma.

The chain couples TRBV28 to TRBJ1-5; D might be TRBD1 (6 bases). Germline assignment: CDR1 MDHEN and CDR2 SYDVKM. The CDR3 consists of 15 residues. Trimming removed 5 bases at V and 0 bases at J, with 11 bases between. The CDR3 DNA reads TGTGCCAGCAGTGAACAGGGTGGTAGCAATCAGCCCCAGCATTTT. Encoded protein: CASSEQGGSNQPQHF.

The chain uses TRBV30 and TRBJ2-7; 13 bases line up with TRBD2. V shed 0 bases, J shed 2 bases, and the junction held 7 bases outside the gene matches. The CDR3 is 17 amino acids. CDR1 is GTSNPN, CDR2 SVGIG, per germline (reference sequence). CDR3 sequence reads: CAWSVPFGLAGAYEQYF. The CDR3, as DNA: TGTGCCTGGAGTGTACCCTTTGGACTAGCGGGGGCCTACGAGCAGTACTTC.

J is TRBJ1-1 and V is TRBV19; no reliable D call. Trimming pared 3 bases from V and 1 base from J, leaving 6 bases between. CDR1 is LNHDA, CDR2 SQIVND, per germline (reference sequence). The CDR3 totals 13 residues. CDR3 in amino acids: CASSIWANTEAFF. The DNA for the CDR3 is TGTGCCAGTAGTATTTGGGCGAACACTGAAGCTTTCTTT.

This clone was found once. The chain recombines TRBV11-2 with TRBJ2-6; the match to TRBD2 covers 11 bases. Germline CDR1 and CDR2: SGHAT and FQNNGV. The length of the CDR3 is 17 residues. V lost 1 base, J lost 1 base, and 0 bases stayed unmatched. Written as DNA, the CDR3 is TGTGCCAGCAGCTTAGCTAGCGGGGGGTCTGGGGCCAACGTCCTGACTTTC. It yields the protein CASSLASGGSGANVLTF.

In this sample, this clone turned up once. The genes are TRBV6-1 and TRBJ1-5, with 8 bases that match TRBD1. The length of the CDR3 is 12 residues. Trimming at V came to 6 bases and at J to 7 bases, leaving 2 bases not matched to a gene. Germline CDR1 reads MNHNS; CDR2 reads SASEGT. The CDR3 coding sequence is TGTGCCAGCAGACAGGGGGGGCAGCCCCAGCATTTT. It is translated as CASRQGGQPQHF.

This chain joins TRBV7-9 and TRBJ2-7, with D perhaps matching TRBD2 (5 bases). Trimming pared 5 bases from V and 7 bases from J, leaving 12 bases between. CDR3 length: 12 amino acids. Germline assignment: CDR1 SEHNR and CDR2 FQNEAQ (reference sequence). The CDR3 DNA follows: TGTGCCAGCAGCGACCTGGGCGGGGAGCAGTACTTC. It translates to CASSDLGGEQYF.

J is TRBJ1-2 and V is TRBV6-5; tentative D call: TRBD1 (6 bases). CDR1 and CDR2 (germline): MNHEY, SVGAGI. The V end lost 7 bases, the J end lost 7 bases, and 22 bases lay between the germline ends. This CDR3 region has 15 residues. CDR3 residues: CASTPLTGSMGGYTF. The DNA of the CDR3 is TGTGCCAGCACCCCTCTGACAGGCAGTATGGGTGGCTACACCTTC.

This rearrangement joins TRBV27 to TRBJ1-5, with 9 bases fitting TRBD1. CDR1 is MNHEY and CDR2 is SMNVEV in the germline V gene (reference sequence). The trim removed 3 bases at V and 7 bases at J, leaving 4 bases unmatched. The CDR3 runs to 14 residues. The CDR3 loop is CASSLGQGRQPQHF. Written as DNA, the CDR3 is TGTGCCAGCAGTTTGGGACAGGGTAGGCAGCCCCAGCATTTT.

This rearrangement joins TRBV7-9 to TRBJ1-1, with D possibly matching TRBD1 (6 bases). Germline V gives CDR1 SEHNR, CDR2 FQNEAQ (reference sequence). Trimming shortened V by 2 bases and J by 5 bases, and 15 bases separated the two germline ends. The CDR3 spans 15 residues. The CDR3 protein is CASSLKGRGGTEAFF. The CDR3 coding sequence is TGTGCCAGCAGCTTAAAGGGCAGGGGCGGTACTGAAGCTTTCTTT. The whole variable domain, remainder taken from reference TRBV7-9 and TRBJ1-1, is DTGVSQNPRHKITKRGQNVTFRCDPISEHNRLYWYRQTLGQGPEFLTYFQNEAQLEKSRLLSDRFSAERPKGSFSTLEIQRTEQGDSAMYLCASSLKGRGGTEAFFGQGTRLTVV.

The chain recombines TRBV9 with TRBJ1-4, with 7 bases fitting TRBD1. CDR1 is SGDLS and CDR2 is YYNGEE in the germline V gene. With V trimmed by 0 bases and J by 8 bases, 13 bases remained unmatched. The CDR3 contains 17 residues. CDR3 in amino acids: CASSVGGLEGAGEKLFF. In DNA, the CDR3 is TGTGCCAGCAGCGTAGGGGGGCTGGAGGGGGCTGGAGAAAAACTGTTTTTT.

The J gene is TRBJ2-7, the V gene TRBV7-9; 7 bases agree with TRBD1. After removal of 4 bases from V and 2 bases from J, the junction contained 11 bases not matched to a gene. Germline CDR1 reads SEHNR; CDR2 reads FQNEAQ (reference sequence). The length of the CDR3 is 16 residues. The CDR3 loop is CASSSPGTVNTYEQYF. The CDR3 nucleotides are TGTGCCAGCAGCTCACCCGGGACAGTCAACACCTACGAGCAGTACTTC.

The chain links TRBV5-1 to TRBJ1-1; 7 positions agree with TRBD1. The junction had 24 bases not matched to a gene; V was cut back by 2 bases and J by 5 bases. The CDR3 loop spans 20 amino acids. CDR1 and CDR2 (germline): SGHRS, YFSETQ. The CDR3 region is CASSLPGGDFAAGWGTEAFF. Here the CDR3 DNA reads TGCGCCAGCAGCTTACCAGGGGGTGATTTCGCGGCGGGCTGGGGGACTGAAGCTTTCTTT.

The V gene is TRBV19, the J gene TRBJ2-7; TRBD1 is a possible D gene (5 bases). This CDR3 region has 14 residues. Germline CDR1 LNHDA, CDR2 SQIVND (reference sequence). V lost 6 bases, J lost 3 bases, and 15 bases lay in between. The CDR3 spells CASSLTAAIYEQYF. CDR3 coding DNA: TGTGCCAGTAGCTTGACAGCCGCGATCTACGAGCAGTACTTC.

The chain couples TRBV18 to TRBJ1-2; weak D call: TRBD1 (6 bases). Germline-derived CDR1 and CDR2 are KGHSH and LQKENI. V lost 6 bases and J lost 5, with 19 bases in between. The CDR3 spans 15 residues. The chain's CDR3 is CASSPSAGVWYGYTF. Written as DNA, the CDR3 is TGTGCCAGCTCCCCCTCCGCAGGGGTATGGTATGGCTACACCTTC.